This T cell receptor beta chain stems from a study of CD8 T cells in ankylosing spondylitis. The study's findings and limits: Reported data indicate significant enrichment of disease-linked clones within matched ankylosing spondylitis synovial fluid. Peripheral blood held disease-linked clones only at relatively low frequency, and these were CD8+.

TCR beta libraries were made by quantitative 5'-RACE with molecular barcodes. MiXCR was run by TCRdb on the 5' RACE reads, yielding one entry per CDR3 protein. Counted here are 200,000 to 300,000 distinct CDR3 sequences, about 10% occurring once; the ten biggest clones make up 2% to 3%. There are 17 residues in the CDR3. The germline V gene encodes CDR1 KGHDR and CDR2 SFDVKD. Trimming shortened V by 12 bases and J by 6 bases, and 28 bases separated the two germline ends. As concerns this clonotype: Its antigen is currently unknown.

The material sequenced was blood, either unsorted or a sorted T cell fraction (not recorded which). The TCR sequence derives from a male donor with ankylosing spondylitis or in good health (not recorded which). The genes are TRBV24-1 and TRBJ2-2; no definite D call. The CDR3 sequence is CAPCSLSLTSCAGELFF. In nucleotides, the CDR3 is TGTGCCCCCTGTTCCCTTTCTTTGACATCCTGCGCCGGGGAGCTGTTTTTT.